These 26 T cell receptor beta chains came from one sample sequenced in a study of blood T cells in healthy people across ages. PCR was performed a second time for about 7 to 11 cycles using a sample-barcoded 5' primer and a J-beta primer mix. Each CDR3 protein is one row after TCRdb ran MiXCR on the 5' RACE reads. The sample carries fewer than 650,000 distinct CDR3 sequences, around a quarter recorded once. Another study also made use of these data, one on T cells of mothers and their children.

Sequencing was carried out using blood. The source is a boy aged 2-9 years in good health.

There are a few counts of this clonotype. This chain uses TRBV7-9 with TRBJ1-6; 7 bases align to TRBD1. The ends lost 4 bases at V and 7 bases at J; junction bases unmatched: 10. The germline CDR1 and CDR2 sequences are SEHNR and FQNEAQ (reference sequence). The CDR3 totals 16 residues. The CDR3 loop is CASSSPNRGTNSPLHF. The CDR3 DNA reads TGTGCCAGCAGCTCTCCGAACAGGGGAACAAATTCACCCCTCCACTTT.

The count of this clonotype is one. Compared with germline, one end of the junction differs, possibly owing to a read error. The J gene is TRBJ2-5, the V gene TRBV7-9; D is possibly TRBD1 (6 bases). Germline V gene lookup returns CDR1 SEHNR and CDR2 FQNEAQ (reference sequence). The CDR3 totals 15 residues. The CDR3 reads CAGSQIGTPQETQYF. The CDR3 nucleotides read TGTGCCGGCAGCCAAATCGGGACACCACAAGAGACCCAGTACTTC.

This clonotype was counted a few times. This sequence joins TRBV4-1 and TRBJ2-1; D may correspond to TRBD1 or TRBD2 (5 bases each). Per the germline V gene, CDR1 is MGHRA and CDR2 is YSYEKL. The CDR3 totals 16 residues. The ends were cut back, 4 bases at V and 4 bases at J, with 17 bases in the middle. The CDR3 coding sequence is TGCGCCAGCAGCCCCCTAAGGGGAGCCCTTTACAATGAGCAGTTCTTC. It is translated as CASSPLRGALYNEQFF.

This chain connects TRBV12-3 or TRBV12-4 to TRBJ2-3; tentative D call: TRBD1 (6 bases). Deletions cut 4 bases from V and 0 bases from J, with 11 bases between. CDR3 length: 15 residues. The CDR3 protein is CASSSQGLSTDTQYF. The CDR3 nucleotides are TGTGCCAGCAGTTCTCAGGGGCTGAGCACAGATACGCAGTATTTT.

The rearrangement links TRBV14 to TRBJ2-5, with 11 bases fitting TRBD2. J lost 0 bases, V lost 4 bases, and 7 bases had no gene match. The CDR3 spans 17 residues. The germline V gene has CDR1 SGHDN and CDR2 FVKESK. The CDR3 is CASSLRLAGRYQETQYF. The CDR3, as DNA: TGTGCCAGCAGCCTCAGACTAGCGGGAAGGTACCAAGAGACCCAGTACTTC. Supplemented by reference TRBV14 and TRBJ2-5, the full variable domain reads EAGVTQFPSHSVIEKGQTVTLRCDPISGHDNLYWYRRVMGKEIKFLLHFVKESKQDESGMPNNRFLAERTGGTYSTLKVQPAELEDSGVYFCASSLRLAGRYQETQYFGPGTRLLVL.

The V and J genes are TRBV12-3 or TRBV12-4 and TRBJ2-1; D remains unclear. V gave up 6 bases and J gave up 8 bases, with 20 bases separating them. The CDR3 contains 15 residues. CDR3 sequence: CASREDSRVVDEQFF. CDR3 nucleotides: TGTGCCAGCAGAGAAGACTCTAGGGTTGTAGATGAGCAGTTCTTC.

This clonotype was seen a few times. The chain couples TRBV29-1 to TRBJ2-2; TRBD1 might be the D (6 bases). CDR3 size: 13 residues. Trimming stripped 6 bases from V and 6 bases from J, with 14 bases between. In germline, CDR1 is SQVTM, CDR2 ANQGSEA. CDR3 DNA sequence: TGCAGCGTCGTACAACAGGGATCCGGGGAGCTGTTTTTT. It encodes CSVVQQGSGELFF.

Comments on this clonotype: Its ends do not fully match the called genes, so a read error is possible. The chain recombines TRBV7-8 with TRBJ2-3; perhaps TRBD1 as D (5 bases). CDR3 length: 12 residues. The germline V gene encodes CDR1 SGHVS and CDR2 FQNEAQ. The CDR3 coding sequence is TGTGTCAGCAGCTGGGGCCGGGATACGCAGTATTTT. Protein product: CVSSWGRDTQYF.

This clonotype occurred once. This sequence joins TRBV6-6 and TRBJ1-4; D call uncertain. Trimming cost V 2 bases and J 0 bases, with 7 bases left between them. Germline CDR1 is MNHNY and CDR2 is SVGAGI (reference sequence). The CDR3 consists of 15 residues. The CDR3 protein is CASSYPTSTNEKLFF. The CDR3 DNA reads TGTGCCAGCAGTTACCCGACTTCAACTAATGAAAAACTGTTTTTT.

The rearrangement joins TRBV27 to TRBJ2-1; TRBD2 agrees at 9 bases. The CDR3 has 15 residues. CDR1 is MNHEY and CDR2 is SMNVEV in the germline V gene (reference sequence). J was trimmed by 3 bases and V by 5 bases; bases with no gene match: 5. CDR3 amino acids: CASSIAGVNYNEQFF. The DNA of the CDR3 is TGTGCCAGCAGTATAGCGGGGGTAAACTACAATGAGCAGTTCTTC.

V usage is TRBV9 and J usage is TRBJ2-3; possibly TRBD2 for D (5 bases). CDR3 length equals 15 residues. The germline gives CDR1 SGDLS, CDR2 YYNGEE. V was shortened by 4 bases and J by 7 bases, with 19 bases between the two germline ends. The CDR3 reads CASSPQRGSANTQYF. The CDR3 DNA follows: TGTGCCAGCAGCCCGCAACGAGGGAGTGCAAATACGCAGTATTTT.

V and J are TRBV12-3 or TRBV12-4 and TRBJ2-2; TRBD2 matches 7 bases. This CDR3 is built from 13 residues. The ends lost 8 bases at V and 5 bases at J; junction bases unmatched: 5. The CDR3 DNA is TGTGCCAGCCGGACTAGTGAGACCGGGGAGCTGTTTTTT. Protein sequence: CASRTSETGELFF.

There are many counts of this clonotype. The chain is built from TRBV10-2 and TRBJ2-7; 7 bases match TRBD2. V lost 6 bases to trimming and J lost 6 bases; unmatched junction nucleotides: 8. This CDR3 is built from 13 residues. Germline-derived CDR1 and CDR2 are WSHSY and SAAADI. The CDR3 coding sequence is TGCGCCAGCAGGGCGCTCGGGAGGACCGAGCAGTACTTC. Its protein product is CASRALGRTEQYF.

V gene TRBV7-2 combines with J gene TRBJ2-1, with a tentative D call TRBD1 (6 bases). Germline assignment: CDR1 SGHTA and CDR2 FQGNSA. This CDR3 has 14 residues. V gave up 1 base and J gave up 9 bases, with 13 bases separating them. The CDR3 region is CASSLGVQGGEQFF. CDR3 bases: TGTGCCAGCAGCTTAGGGGTTCAAGGGGGTGAGCAGTTCTTC.

CDR3 protein: CSVTVAGTGSYEQYF. In DNA form, the CDR3 reads TGCAGCGTAACAGTCGCCGGGACAGGGTCCTACGAGCAGTACTTC. The chain recombines TRBV29-1 with TRBJ2-7, with 9 positions matching TRBD1. The V segment lost 6 bases and the J segment 1 base; nucleotides outside the gene matches: 10. The CDR3 contains 15 residues. Germline V gene data show CDR1 as SQVTM and CDR2 as ANQGSEA.

This clonotype was seen more than once but under ten times. The genes are TRBV25-1 and TRBJ2-5, with 14 nucleotides matching TRBD2. This CDR3 spans 15 amino acids. V lost 3 bases to trimming and J lost 5 bases; unmatched junction nucleotides: 2. CDR1 is MGHDK and CDR2 is SYGVNS in the germline V gene. The CDR3 nucleotides are TGTGCCAGCAGTGACCGACTAGCGGGAGGGGAGACCCAGTACTTC. As protein: CASSDRLAGGETQYF.

This sequence joins TRBV30 and TRBJ2-1; no clear D. CDR1 GTSNPN and CDR2 SVGIG come from the germline V gene (reference sequence). V was shortened by 3 bases and J by 3 bases, with 12 bases between the two germline ends. The length of the CDR3 is 14 residues. The chain's CDR3 is CAWRKVSGYNEQFF. The CDR3 region has the DNA TGTGCCTGGAGGAAGGTATCGGGCTACAATGAGCAGTTCTTC. Complete variable domain (other parts from reference TRBV30 and TRBJ2-1): SQTIHQWPATLVQPVGSPLSLECTVEGTSNPNLYWYRQAAGRGLQLLFYSVGIGQISSEVPQNLSASRPQDRQFILSSKKLLLSDSGFYLCAWRKVSGYNEQFFGPGTRLTVL.

The table lists this clonotype with a few counts. The rearrangement uses TRBV15 and TRBJ1-1; D gene unclear. The V end lost 4 bases, the J end lost 0 bases, and 3 bases lay between the germline ends. Germline CDR1 is LNHNV and CDR2 is YYDKDF (reference sequence). The CDR3 has 12 residues. Written as DNA, the CDR3 is TGTGCCACCAGCAACCTGAACACTGAAGCTTTCTTT. Encoded protein: CATSNLNTEAFF.

This clonotype has more than one count but fewer than ten. The germline gene is not matched at one end of the junction; a read error may be the cause. This chain uses TRBV6-2 or TRBV6-3 with TRBJ2-3; 9 bases are shared with TRBD1. The germline gives CDR1 MNHEY, CDR2 SVGEGT. This CDR3 region has 15 residues. The CDR3 reads CASSFGTGNADTQYF. CDR3 in DNA: TGTGCCAGTAGTTTCGGGACAGGGAACGCAGATACGCAGTATTTT.

The table lists this clonotype with many counts. The chain employs TRBV5-1 and TRBJ2-1; D perhaps matches TRBD2 (5 bases). The V gene's germline CDR1 is SGHRS and CDR2 YFSETQ. This CDR3 spans 16 amino acids. Trimming took 3 bases from V and 5 from J, leaving 18 bases between them. CDR3 bases: TGCGCCAGCAGCTCCGCGGGCCCCCAGGTGAACAATGAGCAGTTCTTC. Translation gives CASSSAGPQVNNEQFF.

This clonotype has more than one count but fewer than ten. The CDR3 DNA is TGTGCCAGCAGCTTATTTACGGGAGTTAACTATGGCTACACCTTC. It codes for CASSLFTGVNYGYTF. The V and J genes are TRBV11-2 and TRBJ1-2; D not resolved. The CDR3 spans 15 residues. V was pared by 2 bases and J by 1 base, with 11 bases between. CDR1 is SGHAT, CDR2 FQNNGV, per germline. The full variable domain, with the rest looked up from reference TRBV11-2 and TRBJ1-2, is EAGVAQSPRYKIIEKRQSVAFWCNPISGHATLYWYQQILGQGPKLLIQFQNNGVVDDSQLPKDRFSAERLKGVDSTLKIQPAKLEDSAVYLCASSLFTGVNYGYTFGSGTRLTVV.

This clonotype was detected only a few times. V gene TRBV11-2 combines with J gene TRBJ1-2; D possibly corresponds to TRBD1 (6 bases). The germline V gene encodes CDR1 SGHAT and CDR2 FQNNGV. The V end lost 0 bases, the J end lost 4 bases, and 12 bases lay between the germline ends. The length of the CDR3 is 15 residues. Here the CDR3 reads CASSLDSRTVYGYTF. DNA of the CDR3: TGTGCCAGCAGCTTAGATTCTCGGACAGTCTATGGCTACACCTTC.

The chain joins TRBV20-1 to TRBJ1-5; weak D call: TRBD1 (5 bases). Trimming stripped 3 bases from V and 2 bases from J, with 11 bases between. Per germline, CDR1 DFQATT and CDR2 SNEGSKA (reference sequence). The CDR3 sequence is 14 residues long. The CDR3 loop is CSARGERGNQPQHF. CDR3 nucleotide sequence: TGCAGTGCTAGGGGGGAAAGGGGCAATCAGCCCCAGCATTTT.

This chain links TRBV2 with TRBJ2-3; D perhaps matches TRBD1 (6 bases). Trimming stripped 5 bases from V and 0 bases from J, with 9 bases between. There are 14 residues in the CDR3. Germline CDR1 SNHLY, CDR2 FYNNEI. In DNA form, the CDR3 reads TGTGCCAGCAGTCGGACAGCTAGCACAGATACGCAGTATTTT. Its translation is CASSRTASTDTQYF. Complete variable domain (other parts from reference TRBV2 and TRBJ2-3): EPEVTQTPSHQVTQMGQEVILRCVPISNHLYFYWYRQILGQKVEFLVSFYNNEISEKSEIFDDQFSVERPDGSNFTLKIRSTKLEDSAMYFCASSRTASTDTQYFGPGTRLTVL.

This sequence joins TRBV12-3 or TRBV12-4 and TRBJ1-2, with D uncertain. This CDR3 comprises 15 residues. Trimming left V 6 bases short and J 3 bases short, with 17 bases between. CDR3 sequence: CASSPVFSLDYGYTF. CDR3 nucleotide sequence: TGTGCCAGCAGCCCTGTATTCAGTTTAGACTATGGCTACACCTTC.

This chain joins TRBV29-1 and TRBJ2-7; 9 bases match TRBD2. The CDR3 is 14 amino acids. Germline lookup yields CDR1 SQVTM and CDR2 ANQGSEA. The V segment lost 2 bases and the J segment 7 bases; nucleotides outside the gene matches: 9. The CDR3 bases are TGCAGCGTTGAACCCCTAGCGGGGACGGGAGAGCAGTACTTC. Translation gives CSVEPLAGTGEQYF.